The TCR beta chain described here comes from a study of CD8 T cells in ankylosing spondylitis. The TCR beta libraries were generated through quantitative 5'-RACE incorporating molecular barcodes. Each CDR3 protein is one row after TCRdb ran MiXCR on the 5' RACE reads. The table records 500,000 or so distinct CDR3 sequences, 5.3% of them present only once. This clonotype has a handful of counts. Its antigen is as yet unknown. Findings and caveats of the study: A TCR beta motif of roughly 8 highly homologous variants seemed to mark ankylosing spondylitis blood.

This receptor was obtained from a male donor with ankylosing spondylitis. Sequencing was done on a sample of blood, either unsorted or a sorted T cell fraction (not recorded which).

CDR3 region: CASSQREKEYNEQFF. In DNA, the CDR3 is TGTGCCAGCAGTCAGCGAGAAAAAGAGTACAATGAGCAGTTCTTC. V is TRBV12-3 or TRBV12-4 and J is TRBJ2-1; unclear D gene. This CDR3 spans 15 amino acids. Trimming pared 5 bases from V and 4 bases from J, leaving 15 bases between.